These 13 T cell receptor beta chains were sequenced from one sample in a study of T-cell memory formation after mild COVID-19. MiXCR was run by TCRdb on the 5' RACE reads, yielding one entry per CDR3 protein. Among around 370,000 distinct CDR3 sequences listed, roughly 21% were seen once. What was sequenced was PBMCs or a T cell subset sorted from them (not recorded which). These receptors all come from an adult woman who had mild COVID-19 (a few samples of this study predate the infection). Cell type and time point are not known.

This clonotype was counted only a few times. CDR3 bases: TGTGCCAGCAGCTTCCCGGGGAGGAGCACTGAAGCTTTCTTT. It yields the protein CASSFPGRSTEAFF. V is TRBV11-2 and J is TRBJ1-1, with D hard to call. Trimming cost V 3 bases and J 4 bases, with 12 bases left between them. CDR3 length: 14 amino acids. Germline V gene data show CDR1 as SGHAT and CDR2 as FQNNGV.

This clonotype was counted only a few times. The chain uses TRBV5-6 and TRBJ1-2, with 9 bases matching TRBD1. This CDR3 contains 18 residues. J lost 6 bases, V lost 0 bases, and 15 bases had no gene match. Germline CDR1 reads SGHDT; CDR2 reads YYEEEE. The CDR3 here is CASSLDPGQGLSSDGYTF. As DNA, the CDR3 is TGTGCCAGCAGCTTGGACCCGGGACAGGGTCTATCGAGCGATGGCTACACCTTC.

This clonotype was observed a few times. V is TRBV3-1 and J is TRBJ1-1; no clear D gene. The V end lost 2 bases, the J end lost 2 bases, and 9 bases lay between the germline ends. The CDR3 runs to 14 residues. Germline V CDR1 and CDR2: LGHDT, YNNKEL (reference sequence). This chain's CDR3 is CASSQRQPNTEAFF. The CDR3 DNA sequence: TGTGCCAGCAGCCAACGACAACCCAACACTGAAGCTTTCTTT.

The chain carries TRBV9 and TRBJ2-3; 7 bases are shared with TRBD2. This CDR3 region has 15 residues. Losses at the gene ends were 4 bases for V and 2 bases for J; bases not matched to a gene: 7. CDR1 and CDR2 from the germline V gene are SGDLS and YYNGEE. CDR3 sequence: CASSSPGLPTDTQYF. DNA of the CDR3: TGTGCCAGCAGCTCACCGGGACTACCCACAGATACGCAGTATTTT. The whole variable domain, remainder taken from reference TRBV9 and TRBJ2-3, is DSGVTQTPKHLITATGQRVTLRCSPRSGDLSVYWYQQSLDQGLQFLIQYYNGEERAKGNILERFSAQQFPDLHSELNLSSLELGDSALYFCASSSPGLPTDTQYFGPGTRLTVL.

The chain employs TRBV12-3 or TRBV12-4 and TRBJ1-6, with D possibly TRBD1 on 5 matching bases. Trimming removed 2 bases from V and 7 bases from J, with 6 bases in between. This CDR3 region has 13 residues. CDR3 in DNA: TGTGCCAGCAGTTTAAACAGGAATTCACCCCTCCACTTT. The encoded protein is CASSLNRNSPLHF.

This chain uses TRBV5-1 with TRBJ1-2, with 7 bases matching TRBD1. The length of the CDR3 is 13 residues. V gave up 0 bases and J gave up 8 bases; unmatched junction bases: 4. Germline lookup yields CDR1 SGHRS and CDR2 YFSETQ. CDR3 loop: CASSLAQGGGYTF. The CDR3 region has the DNA TGCGCCAGCAGCTTGGCTCAGGGGGGCGGCTACACCTTC.

The chain is built from TRBV10-3 and TRBJ2-2; weak D call: TRBD2 (5 bases). The CDR3 sequence is 16 residues long. The V end was cut by 4 bases, the J end by 0 bases, with 12 bases between. CDR1 and CDR2 (germline): ENHRY, SYGVKD. The DNA for the CDR3 is TGTGCCATCAGTGGAGGAGGTCCCGCGAACACCGGGGAGCTGTTTTTT. Protein: CAISGGGPANTGELFF.

Only a few counts were recorded for this clonotype. The chain employs TRBV29-1 and TRBJ2-7; tentatively, D is TRBD1 (6 bases). V was cut by 5 bases and J by 4 bases, with 15 bases left in between. This CDR3 contains 13 residues. Germline lookup yields CDR1 SQVTM and CDR2 ANQGSEA. The CDR3 region is CSVRRTASYEQYF. The CDR3, as DNA: TGCAGCGTTCGTCGGACAGCTAGTTACGAGCAGTACTTC.

Here the CDR3 DNA reads TGTGCCAGCAGTTACGGGGGTTATGGGGCCAACGTCCTGACTTTC. It codes for CASSYGGYGANVLTF. This rearrangement joins TRBV6-2 or TRBV6-3 to TRBJ2-6; D may match TRBD1 or TRBD2 (5 bases each). V lost 2 bases and J 3 bases, leaving 8 bases between the germline ends. The germline gives CDR1 MNHEY, CDR2 SVGEGT. The CDR3 contains 15 residues.

The V call is TRBV6-4, the J call TRBJ2-1; 14 nucleotides line up with TRBD2. The junction had 6 bases not matched to a gene; V was cut back by 4 bases and J by 7 bases. The germline CDR1 and CDR2 sequences are MRHNA and SNTAGT. The CDR3 runs to 16 residues. The chain's CDR3 is CASSARLAGGRNEQFF. The CDR3 bases are TGTGCCAGCAGTGCCAGACTAGCGGGAGGGAGGAATGAGCAGTTCTTC.

This clonotype was detected only a few times. J is TRBJ2-1 and V is TRBV5-1; TRBD2 matches 13 bases. Trimming took 4 bases from V and 5 from J; bases not matched to a gene: 6. CDR1 is SGHRS, CDR2 YFSETQ, per germline. The CDR3 runs 16 residues. CDR3 protein: CASSLGTSGVHNEQFF. Written as DNA, the CDR3 is TGCGCCAGCAGCCTGGGGACTAGCGGGGTCCACAATGAGCAGTTCTTC.

The chain recombines TRBV25-1 with TRBJ2-1, with D possibly matching TRBD2 (6 bases). Looked up from germline, CDR1 is MGHDK and CDR2 is SYGVNS. Trimming cost V 1 base and J 4 bases, with 17 bases left between them. The CDR3 is made up of 17 amino acids. In DNA, the CDR3 is TGTGCCAGCAGTGAATTGGTGCGGGGCGCATCATACAATGAGCAGTTCTTC. Amino acid sequence: CASSELVRGASYNEQFF.

The chain links TRBV12-3 or TRBV12-4 to TRBJ2-3; D not certain. Trimming removed 4 bases at V and 2 bases at J, with 7 bases between. This CDR3 is 13 amino acids long. The CDR3 nucleotides are TGTGCCAGCAGTTGGGTATCCACAGATACGCAGTATTTT. Protein product: CASSWVSTDTQYF.